The 3 T cell receptor beta chains below were found in one sample sequenced in a study of spatial heterogeneity in lung cancer. Each CDR3 protein gets one entry after TCRdb re-called the 5' RACE reads with MiXCR. The top ten clones hold approximately 17% of a sample with 40,000 or so distinct CDR3 sequences, 10% to 13% of them seen once. Time point: blood at routine non-recurrence follow-up after resection. Sequencing used PBMCs, obtained at follow-up. All receptors derive from a female donor with early-stage non-small cell lung cancer.

This clonotype has at least ten counts. The V call is TRBV28, the J call TRBJ2-5; the D gene could be TRBD1 or TRBD2 (7 bases each). Trimming left V 5 bases short and J 5 bases short, with 15 bases between. The CDR3 length is 14 residues. The germline CDR1 and CDR2 sequences are MDHEN and SYDVKM. CDR3 sequence (DNA): TGTGCCAGCAGTCACCAGGGGGGGGCGGAGACCCAGTACTTC. As protein: CASSHQGGAETQYF.

V is TRBV12-3 or TRBV12-4 and J is TRBJ1-2; 9 nucleotides match TRBD1. The J segment lost 6 bases and the V segment lost 4 bases, leaving 9 bases of the junction unmatched. This CDR3 spans 15 amino acids. CDR3 sequence reads: CASSSRRGQGNGYTF. The DNA for the CDR3 is TGTGCCAGCAGTTCGAGACGGGGACAGGGAAATGGCTACACCTTC.

This clonotype was seen ten or more times. This chain uses TRBV29-1 with TRBJ2-7, with D perhaps TRBD1 (6 bases). The CDR3 contains 11 residues. V was clipped by 7 bases and J by 3 bases, with 10 bases between them. From germline, CDR1 is SQVTM and CDR2 ANQGSEA. CDR3 amino acids: CSGIGGYEQYF. The CDR3 DNA sequence: TGCAGCGGTATAGGGGGCTACGAGCAGTACTTC.